The present T cell receptor (beta chain) was sequenced within a study of T cells in Graves' hyperthyroidism and ophthalmopathy. This clonotype was seen repeatedly, ten times or more. RNA transcripts yielded amplified TCR beta CDR3 regions. A first-round RT-PCR of the TCR CDR3 used the HTBI primer set. TCRdb used MiXCR to reprocess the multiplex PCR reads, holding one entry per CDR3 protein. Counted here are more than 300,000 distinct CDR3 sequences, approximately 15% occurring once; the ten biggest clones make up around 25%. The hyperthyroidism patients had all been newly diagnosed, and their disease duration was under 2 months. Their ages ranged from 18 to 65 years. In germline, CDR1 is DFQATT, CDR2 SNEGSKA (reference sequence). The CDR3 is 15 residues long. V was pared by 8 bases and J by 1 base, with 18 bases between.

The chain has TRBV20-1 and TRBJ1-5, with D perhaps matching TRBD1 (5 bases). Sequencing used blood. The receptor comes from a woman aged 25 to 39 with Graves' hyperthyroidism. Written as DNA, the CDR3 is TGCAGTACTACAGTTGGGACGACGAGCAATCAGCCCCAGCATTTT. It encodes CSTTVGTTSNQPQHF.